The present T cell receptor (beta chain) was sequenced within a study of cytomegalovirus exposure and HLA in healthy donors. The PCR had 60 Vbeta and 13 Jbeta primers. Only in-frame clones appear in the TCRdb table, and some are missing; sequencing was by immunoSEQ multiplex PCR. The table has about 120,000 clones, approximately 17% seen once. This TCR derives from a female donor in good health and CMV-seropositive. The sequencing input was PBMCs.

DNA of the CDR3: TGTGCCAGCAGTCGTGCGGGGGGCTCCTACAATGAGCAGTTCTTC. Translation: CASSRAGGSYNEQFF. V gene TRBV6-6 combines with J gene TRBJ2-1; 8 positions agree with TRBD2. Germline loops: CDR1 MNHNY, CDR2 SVGAGI (reference sequence). The CDR3 runs to 15 residues. The J segment lost 0 bases and the V segment lost 5 bases, leaving 3 bases of the junction unmatched.